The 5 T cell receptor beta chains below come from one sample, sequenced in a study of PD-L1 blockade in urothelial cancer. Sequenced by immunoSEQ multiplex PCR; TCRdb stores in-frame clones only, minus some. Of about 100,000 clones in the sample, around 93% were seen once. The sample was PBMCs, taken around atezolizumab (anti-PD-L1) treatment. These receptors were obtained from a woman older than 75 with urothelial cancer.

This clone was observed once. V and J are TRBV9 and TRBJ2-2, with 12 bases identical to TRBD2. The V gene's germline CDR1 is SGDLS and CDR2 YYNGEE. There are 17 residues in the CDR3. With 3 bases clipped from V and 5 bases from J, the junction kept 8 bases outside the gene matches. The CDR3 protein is CASSDPRGTSGTGELFF. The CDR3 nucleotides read TGTGCCAGCAGCGATCCTCGGGGGACTAGCGGGACCGGGGAGCTGTTTTTT.

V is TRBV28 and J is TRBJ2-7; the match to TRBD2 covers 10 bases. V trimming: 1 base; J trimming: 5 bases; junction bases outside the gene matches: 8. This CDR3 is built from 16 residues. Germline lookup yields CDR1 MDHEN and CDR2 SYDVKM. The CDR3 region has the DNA TGTGCCAGCAGTTTATACGAGGCTAGCGGGAGCGACGAGCAGTACTTC. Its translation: CASSLYEASGSDEQYF.

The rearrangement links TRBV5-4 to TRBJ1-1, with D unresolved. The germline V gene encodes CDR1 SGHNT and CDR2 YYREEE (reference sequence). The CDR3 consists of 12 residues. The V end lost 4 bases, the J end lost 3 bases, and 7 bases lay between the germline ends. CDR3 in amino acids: CASSNRDTEAFF. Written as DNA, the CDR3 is TGTGCCAGCAGCAATAGAGACACTGAAGCTTTCTTT.

As DNA, the CDR3 is TGTGCCAGCCGGGGACAGGCCAACACCGGGGAGCTGTTTTTT. This translates into CASRGQANTGELFF. The chain has TRBV18 and TRBJ2-2, with 8 bases aligning to TRBD1. There are 14 residues in the CDR3. Losses at the gene ends were 8 bases for V and 2 bases for J; bases not matched to a gene: 4. Per germline, CDR1 KGHSH and CDR2 LQKENI.

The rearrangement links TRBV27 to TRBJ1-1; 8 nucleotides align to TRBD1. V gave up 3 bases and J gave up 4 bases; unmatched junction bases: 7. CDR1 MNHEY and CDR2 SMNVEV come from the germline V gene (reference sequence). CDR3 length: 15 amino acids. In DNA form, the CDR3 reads TGTGCCAGCAGTTTTGTCGGACAGGGTGGCACTGAAGCTTTCTTT. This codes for CASSFVGQGGTEAFF.